Below, 18 T cell receptor beta chains from the same sample are listed, as sequenced in a study of cytomegalovirus exposure and HLA in healthy donors. The PCR was carried out with 60 Vbeta primers and 13 Jbeta primers. Using immunoSEQ multiplex PCR, the repertoire was profiled, and TCRdb retains in-frame clones only, with some absent. The sample has 55,000 to 85,000 clones; more than 80% are singletons. The sequenced sample consisted of PBMCs. Receptors were obtained from a woman under 40 in good health and CMV-seronegative.

CDR3: CSVGSSGSVGETQYF. In DNA, the CDR3 is TGCAGCGTTGGTAGTAGCGGGAGTGTAGGAGAGACCCAGTACTTC. The gene calls are TRBV29-1 and TRBJ2-5, with 9 bases aligning to TRBD2. The V gene end was trimmed by 4 bases and the J gene end by 4 bases; junction bases not matched to a gene: 10. CDR1 is SQVTM and CDR2 is ANQGSEA in the germline V gene. CDR3 length: 15 residues. The whole variable domain, filled in from reference TRBV29-1 and TRBJ2-5, reads SAVISQKPSRDICQRGTSLTIQCQVDSQVTMMFWYRQQPGQSLTLIATANQGSEATYESGFVIDKFPISRPNLTFSTLTVSNMSPEDSSIYLCSVGSSGSVGETQYFGPGTRLLVL.

The V and J genes are TRBV11-3 and TRBJ2-1; 9 nucleotides match TRBD1. Germline V lookup: CDR1 SGHNT, CDR2 YENEEA. CDR3 length: 18 amino acids. Trimming removed 4 bases from V and 9 bases from J; junction bases left unmatched: 19. CDR3 sequence (DNA): TGTGCCAGCAGCTCTCCGGGACAGGGACCCACCCTACAAGGTGAGCAGTTCTTC. Its protein is CASSSPGQGPTLQGEQFF.

The V and J genes are TRBV19 and TRBJ2-3, with TRBD1 matching over 7 bases. This CDR3 spans 15 amino acids. Unmatched junction bases numbered 6, after V lost 2 bases and J lost 4 bases. Germline-derived CDR1 and CDR2 are LNHDA and SQIVND (reference sequence). CDR3: CASSIFWDSADTQYF. The CDR3 DNA is TGTGCCAGTAGTATATTCTGGGACAGTGCAGATACGCAGTATTTT.

A single count supports this clone. This chain connects TRBV21-1 to TRBJ2-1; the table's D call, TRBD2, has no DNA check behind it. TRBV21-1 is listed as a pseudogene. CDR3 size: 15 residues. The CDR3 bases are TGTGCCAGCAGCAACCTAGCGGGAAGCTACAATGAGCAGTTCTTC. Translation: CASSNLAGSYNEQFF.

V is TRBV9 and J is TRBJ2-3; 8 bases line up with TRBD2. J was trimmed by 5 bases and V by 4 bases; bases with no gene match: 12. This CDR3 has 16 amino acids. Germline CDR1 SGDLS, CDR2 YYNGEE. CDR3: CASSPRGSGRIDTQYF. The CDR3 coding sequence is TGTGCCAGCAGCCCACGCGGAAGCGGGAGAATAGATACGCAGTATTTT. Complete variable domain (other parts from reference TRBV9 and TRBJ2-3): DSGVTQTPKHLITATGQRVTLRCSPRSGDLSVYWYQQSLDQGLQFLIQYYNGEERAKGNILERFSAQQFPDLHSELNLSSLELGDSALYFCASSPRGSGRIDTQYFGPGTRLTVL.

The rearrangement links TRBV28 to TRBJ1-2, with a tentative D call TRBD1 (6 bases). Germline loops: CDR1 MDHEN, CDR2 SYDVKM. V lost 3 bases and J 1 base, leaving 9 bases between the germline ends. The CDR3 runs to 14 residues. For the CDR3, the DNA is TGTGCCAGCAGTTTCACAGGGATTAACTATGGCTACACCTTC. Protein sequence: CASSFTGINYGYTF.

The chain recombines TRBV6-1 with TRBJ1-2; the match to TRBD1 covers 9 bases. The length of the CDR3 is 13 residues. Looked up from germline, CDR1 is MNHNS and CDR2 is SASEGT. V dropped 3 bases and J dropped 7; count of bases not matched to a gene: 3. This chain's CDR3 is CASSDDRGSGYTF. Here the CDR3 DNA reads TGTGCCAGCAGTGATGACAGGGGGTCTGGCTACACCTTC.

The chain has TRBV6-5 and TRBJ1-1; D may be TRBD1 (6 bases). From germline, CDR1 is MNHEY and CDR2 SVGAGI. Trimming took off 6 bases at V and 7 bases at J, with 21 bases between the two ends. The CDR3 is made up of 15 amino acids. CDR3: CASSFLRGESVEAFF. In DNA, the CDR3 is TGTGCCAGCAGCTTTCTCAGGGGTGAGAGTGTTGAAGCTTTCTTT.

The J gene is TRBJ2-1, the V gene TRBV2; 13 positions agree with TRBD2. CDR1 is SNHLY and CDR2 is FYNNEI in the germline V gene. CDR3 length: 16 residues. Trimming cost V 1 base and J 8 bases; bases outside gene matches: 5. CDR3 in amino acids: CASSEGTSGRRDEQFF. The CDR3, as DNA: TGTGCCAGCAGTGAAGGGACTAGCGGGAGAAGGGATGAGCAGTTCTTC.

This clone was counted once. The chain is built from TRBV5-1 and TRBJ2-1, with TRBD2 matching 10 bases. J lost 0 bases, V lost 3 bases, and 27 bases had no gene match. CDR1 is SGHRS, CDR2 YFSETQ, per germline. This CDR3 comprises 24 residues. The CDR3 sequence is CASSSRAWPDGVAGGLSSYNEQFF. The CDR3 DNA follows: TGCGCCAGCAGCTCGAGGGCTTGGCCCGACGGAGTAGCGGGAGGCCTAAGCTCCTACAATGAGCAGTTCTTC.

This chain links TRBV29-1 with TRBJ1-2; TRBD1 aligns across 7 bases. V lost 4 bases and J lost 3; bases outside the gene matches: 8. CDR3 length equals 14 residues. The germline CDR1 and CDR2 sequences are SQVTM and ANQGSEA. The CDR3 region is CSVVGDRGDYGYTF. The CDR3 region has the DNA TGCAGCGTTGTGGGGGACAGAGGGGACTATGGCTACACCTTC.

This clone appeared a few times. V and J are TRBV11-1 and TRBJ2-2, with a tentative D call TRBD1 (6 bases). The V end lost 5 bases, the J end lost 5 bases, and 12 bases lay between the germline ends. Germline loops: CDR1 SGHAT, CDR2 FQDESV (reference sequence). The CDR3 runs 14 residues. The chain's CDR3 is CASSLRGATGELFF. The CDR3 nucleotides read TGTGCCAGCAGCCTCAGGGGCGCGACCGGGGAGCTGTTTTTT.

The chain employs TRBV10-3 and TRBJ2-7; TRBD1 agrees at 7 bases. CDR1 is ENHRY and CDR2 is SYGVKD in the germline V gene. The CDR3 covers 17 residues. V trimming: 0 bases; J trimming: 6 bases; junction bases outside the gene matches: 14. The CDR3 DNA follows: TGTGCCATCAGTGAGTCCGAATTCGACAGGGACGCCCGCGAGCAGTACTTC. It encodes CAISESEFDRDAREQYF.

The chain is built from TRBV4-3 and TRBJ1-5; D remains unclear. V was pared by 5 bases and J by 4 bases, with 9 bases between. Germline values: CDR1 LGHNA, CDR2 YSLEER. This CDR3 has 13 residues. CDR3 sequence (DNA): TGCGCCAGCAGCTCTGCGGGGAATCAGCCCCAGCATTTT. It encodes CASSSAGNQPQHF.

This clone turned up a few times. This chain links TRBV10-3 with TRBJ1-1; 10 bases are a match to TRBD1. Losses at the gene ends were 8 bases for V and 4 bases for J; bases not matched to a gene: 4. Germline CDR1 and CDR2: ENHRY and SYGVKD. The CDR3 contains 13 residues. The CDR3 nucleotides read TGTGCCATCGGACAGGGGGAGGCCACTGAAGCTTTCTTT. It encodes CAIGQGEATEAFF.

The chain links TRBV2 to TRBJ2-1, with a weak D call TRBD2 (5 bases). This CDR3 spans 15 amino acids. Germline CDR1 and CDR2: SNHLY and FYNNEI. The germline V and J ends were trimmed by 2 bases and 7 bases, with 15 bases remaining between them. DNA of the CDR3: TGTGCCAGCAGTGAAAACGGGATCCTCTTGAATGAGCAGTTCTTC. Translation gives CASSENGILLNEQFF.

This clone was observed a single time. This rearrangement joins TRBV6-5 to TRBJ1-6, with 7 bases lining up with TRBD1. Per the germline V gene, CDR1 is MNHEY and CDR2 is SVGAGI. The J segment lost 5 bases and the V segment lost 4 bases, leaving 5 bases of the junction unmatched. The CDR3 loop spans 15 amino acids. The CDR3, as DNA: TGTGCCAGCAGTTCTAACAGGGGTGATAATTCACCCCTCCACTTT. The encoded protein is CASSSNRGDNSPLHF.

This sequence joins TRBV9 and TRBJ2-7, with D tentatively TRBD2 (7 bases). CDR1 is SGDLS, CDR2 YYNGEE, per germline. Trimming took 0 bases from V and 2 from J, leaving 9 bases between them. CDR3 length: 14 amino acids. The CDR3 loop is CASSVGGGPYEQYF. The CDR3 DNA is TGTGCCAGCAGCGTAGGGGGGGGCCCCTACGAGCAGTACTTC. Combining the CDR3 with reference TRBV9 and TRBJ2-7 gives the whole variable domain DSGVTQTPKHLITATGQRVTLRCSPRSGDLSVYWYQQSLDQGLQFLIQYYNGEERAKGNILERFSAQQFPDLHSELNLSSLELGDSALYFCASSVGGGPYEQYFGPGTRLTVT.